This T cell receptor (beta chain) is drawn from a study of shared clonotypes between healthy human individuals. Study-wide findings and caveats: Shared clonotypes: 4.5% to 5% naive CD4, about 3.5% naive CD8, about 2.5% memory CD4, 0.4% to 0.45% memory CD8. It was only blood that was sampled, and tissue repertoires likely differ.

The CDR3 is made up of 15 amino acids. CDR1 and CDR2 from the germline V gene are MNHEY and SVGAGI. Trimming took 5 bases from V and 5 from J; bases not matched to a gene: 7. The data were produced by immunoSEQ multiplex PCR, yet TCRdb's version contains in-frame clones alone and is incomplete. The data show about 980,000 clones, about 80% seen once. Each donor was a Caucasian adult residing in Nashville, Tennessee. In regard to this clone: Its target is not known.

The specimen was memory CD4+ T cells sorted from blood. Subset: CD45RA-negative fraction. The rearrangement uses TRBV6-5 and TRBJ1-4; TRBD1 matches 8 bases. This sequence originates from a young man in good health. CDR3 bases: TGTGCCAGCAGTGGCAACAGGGGGGGGAATGAAAAACTGTTTTTT. Encoded protein: CASSGNRGGNEKLFF.